This T cell receptor beta chain was sequenced in a study of cytomegalovirus exposure and HLA in healthy donors. Study-level findings and limits: In a later analysis, a missense DCLRE1C variant was linked to TCR beta V- and J-gene trimming. The authors assumed roughly uniform sequencing depth across donors for presence/absence analyses. Usually a TCR sequence was rare, but some public TCRs were found in many donors. Analysis performed later found more than 15,000 TCR beta sequences associated with HLA alleles at 0.05 false discovery rate.

Use of 60 Vbeta and 13 Jbeta primers characterized the PCR. Data came from immunoSEQ multiplex PCR; TCRdb stores just in-frame clones and leaves some out. The profile shows 150,000 to 200,000 clones, 80% to 90% of them singletons. This clone showed up just once. Its antigen is undetermined. CDR1 and CDR2 (germline): SEHNR, FQNEAQ (reference sequence). J gave up 11 bases and V 5 bases, and 11 bases lay outside the gene matches. The CDR3 is 14 amino acids. The chain employs TRBV7-9 and TRBJ2-5; TRBD1 matches 10 bases. Sequencing was carried out using PBMCs. This clonotype was obtained from a woman younger than 35 in good health and CMV-seronegative. The chain's CDR3 is CASSPGQGDAAQYF. CDR3 DNA: TGTGCCAGCAGCCCAGGACAGGGGGACGCCGCGCAGTACTTC.